This TCR beta chain was captured in a study of blood T cell repertoires in COVID-19. Study-wide context: Acute-phase and convalescent COVID-19 samples originated in the United States, Italy and Spain. In each case, the material was cDNA or gDNA derived from T cells, B-cell-depleted T cells, or PBMCs.

In the authors' workflow: Amplifying reference gene primers gave estimates of nucleated cell counts. Clones were sequenced by immunoSEQ multiplex PCR, and TCRdb holds only the in-frame ones, with some missing. V and J calls and clone size follow that table, whereas D and trimming were derived from the DNA. The sample shows fewer than 100,000 clones, 70% to 85% of them seen only once. CDR1 SGHTA and CDR2 FQGNSA come from the germline V gene. Trimming removed 5 bases from V and 1 base from J; junction bases left unmatched: 10. This CDR3 is 19 amino acids long. This receptor was identified in a woman aged 45-65 years with acute or convalescent COVID-19. The sequencing input was peripheral blood. The chain couples TRBV7-2 to TRBJ2-3, with TRBD2 matching 15 bases. CDR3 DNA sequence: TGTGCCAGCAGCCCACGGACTAGCGGGGGGGCCCGAGGCACAGATACGCAGTATTTT. Translated, it gives CASSPRTSGGARGTDTQYF.